A single T cell receptor beta chain is shown here with its context. Its specific antigen is unknown. Base qualities are not at hand, and no much larger clone is one base apart. The time point label of this sample denotes: baseline before first vaccination. Vaccinee samples were obtained from the UK trials COV001 and COV002, which included a single-blind randomized controlled phase 2/3 trial of AZD1222 (ChAdOx1 nCoV-19) in healthy adults. For TCRbeta chain sequencing, PBMC samples from trial participants were taken at day 0 and at day 28 after the second dose. The record originates from a study of T cell responses to AZD1222 COVID-19 vaccine (dated by TCRdb to the early 2020s). The study in broad terms: AZD1222 recipients given second doses at about 4 weeks or at about 12 weeks were pooled, since spike-specific TCR depth and breadth were not found to differ between the two schedules. A total of around 240 trial participants underwent TCR sequencing, of whom 207 had received two doses of AZD1222 and approximately 26 had received two doses of the MenACWY control vaccine. Trial participants were enrolled by age into 18-55, 56-69 and 70-plus year subgroups, with around 140, 26 and 57 TCR-sequenced participants respectively. Paper-wide results and their limitations: Only a handful of AZD1222 recipients were SARS-CoV-2 seropositive at baseline, limiting conclusions about previously exposed vaccinees. Spike-specific TCR breadth and depth rose significantly after two AZD1222 doses compared with day 0 and with MenACWY recipients. The whole spike protein was spanned by vaccine-associated CD4 TCRs, and dominant responses were seen in regions 160-218 and 743-854. Participants were mostly white British and included more females than males, and it was suggested by the authors that clonal diversity may have been underestimated. The 56-69-year group was small, and its depth increase did not reach significance, likely because of low power. Because no day 14 peak-response samples were available, the repertoires could be characterized only after the peak T cell response. Reportedly, close to half of the unique spike-specific TCRs recognized epitopes lying outside the regions that are mutated in the B.1.351 and B.1.1.7 variants.

CDR1 LNHDA and CDR2 SQIVND are derived from the germline V gene (reference sequence). The CDR3 measures 15 amino acids from cysteine to phenylalanine. Of the read, only the CDR3 DNA is kept; its 45 bases are in frame from base 1. Relative to germline, V is missing 8 bases and J is missing 2 bases, with 9 bases of the junction outside any gene match. The CDR3 regions of human TCRbeta chains were subjected to immunosequencing. The authors processed their data as follows. TCRs in the repertoires were matched against a reference library of SARS-CoV-2-specific TCRs that had been generated with the MIRA antigen-specificity platform. Breadth meant the fraction of unique TCRs that were SARS-CoV-2-associated, whereas depth meant the fraction of total T cells that were SARS-CoV-2-associated. Each spike-specific TCR was assigned to its reactive spike region and to a CD4 or CD8 class using the MIRA data. Log10-transformed breadth and depth values were compared by one-way ANOVA with Sidak's multiple comparisons tests. What TCRdb holds here is the immuneACCESS table cut down to in-frame rearrangements. Part of the clones is not present; checked against another copy, under half of the missing clones reflect an unresolved V gene, and the others are unexplained. That table is the source of V, J and clone size, and D and trimming were worked out from the DNA. The sample records about 150,000 clones, roughly nine tenths of which are singletons. The top ten hold around 4.9% of the sample.

This receptor was taken from an adult in good health. The input for sequencing was peripheral blood, taken on day 0 of AZD1222 vaccination. The V gene is TRBV19 and the J gene is TRBJ1-3; the junction holds 7 bases that match TRBD1. The nucleotide sequence reads TGTGCCAGTGCAGGGGGTATTAGTCCTGGAAACACCATATATTTT. Its translation is CASAGGISPGNTIYF.